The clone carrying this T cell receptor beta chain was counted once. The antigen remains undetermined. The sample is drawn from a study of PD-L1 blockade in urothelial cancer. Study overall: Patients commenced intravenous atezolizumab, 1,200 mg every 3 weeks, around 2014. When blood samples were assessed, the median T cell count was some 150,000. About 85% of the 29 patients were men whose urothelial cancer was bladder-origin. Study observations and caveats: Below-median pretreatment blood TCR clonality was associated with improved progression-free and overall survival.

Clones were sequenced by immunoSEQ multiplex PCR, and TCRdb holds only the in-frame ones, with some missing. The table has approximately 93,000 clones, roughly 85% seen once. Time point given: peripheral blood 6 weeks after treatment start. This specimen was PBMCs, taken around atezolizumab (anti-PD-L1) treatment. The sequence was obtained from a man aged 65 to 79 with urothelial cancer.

The CDR3 protein is CASGLEPGGLTDTQYF. DNA of the CDR3: TGTGCTAGTGGTTTGGAACCGGGGGGCCTCACAGATACGCAGTATTTT. The rearrangement links TRBV12-5 to TRBJ2-3; TRBD2 is a possible D gene (7 bases). Trimming stripped 1 base from V and 2 bases from J, with 13 bases between. The CDR3 length is 16 residues. CDR1 and CDR2 from the germline V gene are LGHNT and FRNRAP.